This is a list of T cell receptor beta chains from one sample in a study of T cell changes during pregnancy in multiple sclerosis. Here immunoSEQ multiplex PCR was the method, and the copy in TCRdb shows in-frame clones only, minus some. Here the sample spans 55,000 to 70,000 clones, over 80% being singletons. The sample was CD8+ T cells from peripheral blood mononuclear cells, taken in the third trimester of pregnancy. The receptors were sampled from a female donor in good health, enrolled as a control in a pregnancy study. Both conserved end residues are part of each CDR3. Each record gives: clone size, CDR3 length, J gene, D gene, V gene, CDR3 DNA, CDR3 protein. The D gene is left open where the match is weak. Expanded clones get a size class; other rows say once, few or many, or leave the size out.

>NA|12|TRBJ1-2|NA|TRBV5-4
TGTGCCAGCAGCTCCGGTGAGGATGGCTACACCTTC
CASSSGEDGYTF
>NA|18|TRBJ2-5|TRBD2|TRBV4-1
TGCGCCAGCAGCCAAGGGATTACGCGGCGGGGGATTAAAGAGACCCAGTACTTC
CASSQGITRRGIKETQYF
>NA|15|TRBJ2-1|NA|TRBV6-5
TGTGCCAGCAGTTACTCAGTCCTGGGGCGTGGTGAGCAGTTCTTC
CASSYSVLGRGEQFF
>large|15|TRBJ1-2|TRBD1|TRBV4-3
TGCGCCAGCAGCGCCTCCGGGACAGGGGTAGGTGGCTACACCTTC
CASSASGTGVGGYTF
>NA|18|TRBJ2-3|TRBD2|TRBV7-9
TGTGCCAGCAGCTTAGGAGACTTAGCGGGGGGGGATCGAGATACGCAGTATTTT
CASSLGDLAGGDRDTQYF
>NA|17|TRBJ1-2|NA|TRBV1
TGCACCAGCAGCACAGCTCCCCCCGACAGGCGCGAGGATGGCTACACCTTC
CTSSTAPPDRREDGYTF
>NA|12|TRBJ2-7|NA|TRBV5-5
TGTGCCAGCAGCTTAACAGGGATCGAGCAGTACTTC
CASSLTGIEQYF
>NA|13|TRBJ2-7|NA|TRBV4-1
TGCGCCAGCAGCCCCGGGGTCTCCTACGAGCAGTACTTC
CASSPGVSYEQYF
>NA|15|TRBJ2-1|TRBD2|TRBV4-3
TGCGCCAGCAGCCTTAGCGGGGGGGACTACAATGAGCAGTTCTTC
CASSLSGGDYNEQFF
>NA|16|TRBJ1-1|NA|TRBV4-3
TGCGCCAGCAGCCGAGGCCGAGCCGGGTTGAACACTGAAGCTTTCTTT
CASSRGRAGLNTEAFF
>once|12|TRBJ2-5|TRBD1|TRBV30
TGTGCCTGGGACAGGGGGCAAGAGACCCAGTACTTC
CAWDRGQETQYF
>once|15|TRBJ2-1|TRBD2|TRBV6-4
TGTGCCAGCAGCCCCCTAGCGGGGGGCTACAATGAGCAGTTCTTC
CASSPLAGGYNEQFF